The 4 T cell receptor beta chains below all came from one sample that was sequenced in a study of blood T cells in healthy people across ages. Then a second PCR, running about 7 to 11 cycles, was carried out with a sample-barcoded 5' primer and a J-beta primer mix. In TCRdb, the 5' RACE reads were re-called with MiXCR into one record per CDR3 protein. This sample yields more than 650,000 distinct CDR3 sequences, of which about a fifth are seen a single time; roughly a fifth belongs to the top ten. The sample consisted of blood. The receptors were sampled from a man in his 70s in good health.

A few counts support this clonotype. CDR3 sequence: CASSLLAGNQPQHF. Here the CDR3 DNA reads TGTGCCAGCAGTTTATTGGCAGGGAATCAGCCCCAGCATTTT. J is TRBJ1-5 and V is TRBV12-3 or TRBV12-4; D is perhaps TRBD1 (5 bases). CDR3 length: 14 residues. V was cut by 2 bases and J by 4 bases, with 9 bases left in between.

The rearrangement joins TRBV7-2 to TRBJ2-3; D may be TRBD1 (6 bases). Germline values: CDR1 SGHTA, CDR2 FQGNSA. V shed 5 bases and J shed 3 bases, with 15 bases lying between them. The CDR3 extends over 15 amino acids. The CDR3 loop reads CASSPQITGTDTQYF. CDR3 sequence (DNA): TGTGCCAGCAGCCCCCAAATTACAGGGACAGATACGCAGTATTTT.

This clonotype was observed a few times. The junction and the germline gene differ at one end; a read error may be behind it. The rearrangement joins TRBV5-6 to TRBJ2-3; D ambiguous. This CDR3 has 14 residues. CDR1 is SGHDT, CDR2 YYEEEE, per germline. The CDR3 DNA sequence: TGTGCCAGCAGCTTGGACTACTACACAGATACGCAGTGTTTT. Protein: CASSLDYYTDTQCF.

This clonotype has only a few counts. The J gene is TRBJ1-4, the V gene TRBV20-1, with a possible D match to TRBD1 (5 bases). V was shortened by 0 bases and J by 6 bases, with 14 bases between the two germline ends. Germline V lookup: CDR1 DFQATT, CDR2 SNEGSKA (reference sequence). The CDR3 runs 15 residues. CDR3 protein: CSARDFTRGDEKLFF. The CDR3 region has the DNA TGCAGTGCTAGAGATTTTACCCGAGGGGATGAAAAACTGTTTTTT.